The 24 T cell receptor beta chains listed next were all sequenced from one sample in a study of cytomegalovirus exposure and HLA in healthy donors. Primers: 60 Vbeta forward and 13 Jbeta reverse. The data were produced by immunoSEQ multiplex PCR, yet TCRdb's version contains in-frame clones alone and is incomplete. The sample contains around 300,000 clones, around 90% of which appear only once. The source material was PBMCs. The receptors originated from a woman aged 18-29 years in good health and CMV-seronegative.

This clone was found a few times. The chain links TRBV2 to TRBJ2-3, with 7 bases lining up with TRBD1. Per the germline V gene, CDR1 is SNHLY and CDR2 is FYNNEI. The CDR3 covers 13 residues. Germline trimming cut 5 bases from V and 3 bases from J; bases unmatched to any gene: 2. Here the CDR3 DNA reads TGTGCCAGCAGTTTGACAGGGACAGATACGCAGTATTTT. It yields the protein CASSLTGTDTQYF.

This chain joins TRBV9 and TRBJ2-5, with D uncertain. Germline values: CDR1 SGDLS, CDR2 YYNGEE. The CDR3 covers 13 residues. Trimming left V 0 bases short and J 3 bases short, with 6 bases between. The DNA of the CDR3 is TGTGCCAGCAGCGTAGGCCCGGAAGAGACCCAGTACTTC. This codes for CASSVGPEETQYF.

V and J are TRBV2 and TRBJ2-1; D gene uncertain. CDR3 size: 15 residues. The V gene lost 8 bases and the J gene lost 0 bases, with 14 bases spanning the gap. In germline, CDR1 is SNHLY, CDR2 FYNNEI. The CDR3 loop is CASFARVDSYNEQFF. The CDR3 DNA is TGTGCCAGCTTTGCCCGGGTGGACTCCTACAATGAGCAGTTCTTC.

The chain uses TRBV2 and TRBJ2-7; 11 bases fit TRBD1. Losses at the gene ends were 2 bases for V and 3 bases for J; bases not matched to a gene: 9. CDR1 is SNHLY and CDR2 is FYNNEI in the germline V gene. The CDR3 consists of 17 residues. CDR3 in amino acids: CASSERGRDRGVYEQYF. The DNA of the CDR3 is TGTGCCAGCAGTGAAAGGGGGCGGGACAGGGGGGTCTACGAGCAGTACTTC. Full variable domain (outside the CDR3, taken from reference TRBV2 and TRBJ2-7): EPEVTQTPSHQVTQMGQEVILRCVPISNHLYFYWYRQILGQKVEFLVSFYNNEISEKSEIFDDQFSVERPDGSNFTLKIRSTKLEDSAMYFCASSERGRDRGVYEQYFGPGTRLTVT.

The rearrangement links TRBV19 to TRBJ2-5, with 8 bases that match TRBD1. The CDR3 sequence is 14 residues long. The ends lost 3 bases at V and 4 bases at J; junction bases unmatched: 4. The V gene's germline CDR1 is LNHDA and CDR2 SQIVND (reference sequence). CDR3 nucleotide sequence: TGTGCCAGTAGTATTGGACAGGGTCGAGAGACCCAGTACTTC. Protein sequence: CASSIGQGRETQYF.

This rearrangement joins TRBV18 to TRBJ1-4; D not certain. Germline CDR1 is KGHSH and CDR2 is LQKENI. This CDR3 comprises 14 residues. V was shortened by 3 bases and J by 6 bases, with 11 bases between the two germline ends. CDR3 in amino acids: CASSPRGEYEKLFF. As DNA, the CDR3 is TGTGCCAGCTCACCGCGTGGGGAGTATGAAAAACTGTTTTTT.

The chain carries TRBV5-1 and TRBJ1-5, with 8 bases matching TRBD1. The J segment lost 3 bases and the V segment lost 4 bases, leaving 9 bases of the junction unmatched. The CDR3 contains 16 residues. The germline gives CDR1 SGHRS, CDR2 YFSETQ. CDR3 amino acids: CASSPTPTGDNQPQHF. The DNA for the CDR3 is TGCGCCAGCAGCCCAACTCCGACAGGGGACAATCAGCCCCAGCATTTT.

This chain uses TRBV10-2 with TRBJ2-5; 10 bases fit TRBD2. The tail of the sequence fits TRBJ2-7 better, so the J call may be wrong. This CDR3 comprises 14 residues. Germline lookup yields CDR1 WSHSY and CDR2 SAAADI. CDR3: CASLLAGGLDEQYF. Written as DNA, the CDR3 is TGCGCCAGTCTCTTAGCGGGGGGACTCGACGAGCAGTACTTC.

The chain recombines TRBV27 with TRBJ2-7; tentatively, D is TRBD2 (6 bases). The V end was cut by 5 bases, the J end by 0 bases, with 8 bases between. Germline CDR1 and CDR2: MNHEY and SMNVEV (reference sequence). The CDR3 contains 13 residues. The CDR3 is CASSTGGSYEQYF. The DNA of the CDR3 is TGTGCCAGCAGTACCGGGGGCTCCTACGAGCAGTACTTC.

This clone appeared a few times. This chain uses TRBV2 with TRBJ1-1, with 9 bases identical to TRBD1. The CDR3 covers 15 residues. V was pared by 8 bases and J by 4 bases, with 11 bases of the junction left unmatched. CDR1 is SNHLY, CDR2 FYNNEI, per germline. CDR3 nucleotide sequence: TGTGCCAGCCGCTCACAGGGGGCAGTAATCACTGAAGCTTTCTTT. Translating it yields CASRSQGAVITEAFF.

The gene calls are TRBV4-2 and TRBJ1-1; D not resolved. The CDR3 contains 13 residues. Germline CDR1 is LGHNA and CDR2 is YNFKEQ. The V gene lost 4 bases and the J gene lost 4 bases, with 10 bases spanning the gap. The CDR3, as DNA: TGTGCCAGCAGCCTCTCCCGGAGCACTGAAGCTTTCTTT. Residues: CASSLSRSTEAFF.

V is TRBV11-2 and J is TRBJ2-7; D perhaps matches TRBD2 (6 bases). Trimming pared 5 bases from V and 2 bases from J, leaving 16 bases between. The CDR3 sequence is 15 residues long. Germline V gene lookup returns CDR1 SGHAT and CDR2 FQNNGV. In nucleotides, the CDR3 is TGTGCCAGCAGCATAGGGACTTCTTTAACCTACGAGCAGTACTTC. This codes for CASSIGTSLTYEQYF.

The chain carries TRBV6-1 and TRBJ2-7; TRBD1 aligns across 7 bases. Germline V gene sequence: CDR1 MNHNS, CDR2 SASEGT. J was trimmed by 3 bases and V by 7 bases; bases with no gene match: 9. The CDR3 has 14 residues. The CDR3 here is CASMQTGLVYEQYF. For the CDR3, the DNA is TGTGCCAGCATGCAGACAGGGTTGGTCTACGAGCAGTACTTC.

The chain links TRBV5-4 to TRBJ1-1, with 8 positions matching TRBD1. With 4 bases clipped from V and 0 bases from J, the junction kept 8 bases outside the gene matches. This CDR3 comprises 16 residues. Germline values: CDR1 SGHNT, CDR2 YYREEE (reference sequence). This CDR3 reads CASSLGQGGLNTEAFF. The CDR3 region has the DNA TGTGCCAGCAGCCTCGGACAGGGAGGGTTGAACACTGAAGCTTTCTTT.

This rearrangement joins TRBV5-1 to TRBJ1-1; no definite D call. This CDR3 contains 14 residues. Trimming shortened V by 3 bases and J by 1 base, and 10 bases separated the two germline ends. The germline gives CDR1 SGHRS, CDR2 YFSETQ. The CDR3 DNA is TGCGCCAGCAGCTCCGGACTCGGGAACACTGAAGCTTTCTTT. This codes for CASSSGLGNTEAFF.

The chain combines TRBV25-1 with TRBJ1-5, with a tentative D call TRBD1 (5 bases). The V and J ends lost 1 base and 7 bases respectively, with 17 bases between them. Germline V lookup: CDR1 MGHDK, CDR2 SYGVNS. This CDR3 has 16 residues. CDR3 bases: TGTGCCAGCAGTGAATTAGGTGGGGGGGGAGAACAGCCCCAGCATTTT. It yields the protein CASSELGGGGEQPQHF. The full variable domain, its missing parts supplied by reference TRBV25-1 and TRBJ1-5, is EADIYQTPRYLVIGTGKKITLECSQTMGHDKMYWYQQDPGMELHLIHYSYGVNSTEKGDLSSESTVSRIRTEHFPLTLESARPSHTSQYLCASSELGGGGEQPQHFGDGTRLSIL.

The CDR3, as DNA: TGTGCCAGCAGCCTCGGGACAGAACAGCCCCAGCATTTT. Protein: CASSLGTEQPQHF. This rearrangement joins TRBV5-6 to TRBJ1-5; 7 bases fit TRBD1. The CDR3 runs to 13 residues. The germline V gene encodes CDR1 SGHDT and CDR2 YYEEEE. Trimming took 4 bases from V and 7 from J; bases not matched to a gene: 5. The entire variable domain, with the rest obtained from reference TRBV5-6 and TRBJ1-5, is as follows: DAGVTQSPTHLIKTRGQQVTLRCSPKSGHDTVSWYQQALGQGPQFIFQYYEEEERQRGNFPDRFSGHQFPNYSSELNVNALLLGDSALYLCASSLGTEQPQHFGDGTRLSIL.

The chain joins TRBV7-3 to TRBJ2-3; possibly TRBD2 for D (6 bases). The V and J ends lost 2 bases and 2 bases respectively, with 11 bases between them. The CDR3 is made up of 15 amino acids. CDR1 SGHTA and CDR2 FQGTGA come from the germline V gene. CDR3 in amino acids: CASSLRGWNTDTQYF. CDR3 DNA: TGTGCCAGCAGCTTACGGGGGTGGAACACAGATACGCAGTATTTT.

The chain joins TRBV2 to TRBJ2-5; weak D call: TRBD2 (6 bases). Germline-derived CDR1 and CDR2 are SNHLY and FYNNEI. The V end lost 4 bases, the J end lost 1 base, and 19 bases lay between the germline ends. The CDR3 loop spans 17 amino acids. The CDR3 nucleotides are TGTGCCAGCAGTGCCCCGGGACTCGCAATGCTCCAAGAGACCCAGTACTTC. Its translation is CASSAPGLAMLQETQYF.

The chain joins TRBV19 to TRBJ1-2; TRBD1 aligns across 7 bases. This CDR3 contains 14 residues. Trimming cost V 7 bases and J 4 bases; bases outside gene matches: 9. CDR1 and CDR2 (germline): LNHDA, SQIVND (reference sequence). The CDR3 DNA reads TGTGCCAGTACCCCGGACAGGTGGGGCTATGGCTACACCTTC. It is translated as CASTPDRWGYGYTF.

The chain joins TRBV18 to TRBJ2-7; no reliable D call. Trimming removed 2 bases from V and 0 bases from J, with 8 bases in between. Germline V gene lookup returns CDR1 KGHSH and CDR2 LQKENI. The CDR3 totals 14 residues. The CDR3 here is CASSPMGTSYEQYF. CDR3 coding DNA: TGTGCCAGCTCACCAATGGGCACCTCCTACGAGCAGTACTTC.

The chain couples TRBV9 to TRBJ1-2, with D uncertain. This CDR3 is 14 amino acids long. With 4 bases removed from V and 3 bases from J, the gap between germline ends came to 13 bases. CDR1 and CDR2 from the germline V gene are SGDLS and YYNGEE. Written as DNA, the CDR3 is TGTGCCAGCAGCAAAGACGGAGGGTACTATGGCTACACCTTC. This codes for CASSKDGGYYGYTF. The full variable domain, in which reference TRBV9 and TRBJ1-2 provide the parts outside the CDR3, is DSGVTQTPKHLITATGQRVTLRCSPRSGDLSVYWYQQSLDQGLQFLIQYYNGEERAKGNILERFSAQQFPDLHSELNLSSLELGDSALYFCASSKDGGYYGYTFGSGTRLTVV.

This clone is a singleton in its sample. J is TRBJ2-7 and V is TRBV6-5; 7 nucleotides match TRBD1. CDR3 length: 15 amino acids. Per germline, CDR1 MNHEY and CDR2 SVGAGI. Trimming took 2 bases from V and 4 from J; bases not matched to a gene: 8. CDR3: CASSYSTGVAYEQYF. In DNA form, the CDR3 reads TGTGCCAGCAGTTACAGTACAGGGGTGGCGTACGAGCAGTACTTC.

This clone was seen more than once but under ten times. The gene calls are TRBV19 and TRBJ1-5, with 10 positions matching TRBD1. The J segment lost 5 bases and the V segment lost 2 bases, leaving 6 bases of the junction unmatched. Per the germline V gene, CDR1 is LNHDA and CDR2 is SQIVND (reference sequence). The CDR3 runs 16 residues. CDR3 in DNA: TGTGCCAGTAGTATATCCCCGGGACAGGGGCATCAGCCCCAGCATTTT. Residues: CASSISPGQGHQPQHF.